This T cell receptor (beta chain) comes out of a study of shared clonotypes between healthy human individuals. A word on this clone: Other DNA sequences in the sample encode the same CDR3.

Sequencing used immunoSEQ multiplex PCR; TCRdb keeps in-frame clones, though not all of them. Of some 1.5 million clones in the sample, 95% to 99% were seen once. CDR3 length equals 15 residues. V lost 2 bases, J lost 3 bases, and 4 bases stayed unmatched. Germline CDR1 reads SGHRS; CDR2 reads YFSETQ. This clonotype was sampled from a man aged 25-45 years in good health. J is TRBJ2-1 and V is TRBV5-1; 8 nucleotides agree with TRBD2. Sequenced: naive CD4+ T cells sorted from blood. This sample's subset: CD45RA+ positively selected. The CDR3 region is CASSLSSGSYNEQFF. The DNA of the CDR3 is TGCGCCAGCAGCTTATCCAGCGGGAGCTACAATGAGCAGTTCTTC.